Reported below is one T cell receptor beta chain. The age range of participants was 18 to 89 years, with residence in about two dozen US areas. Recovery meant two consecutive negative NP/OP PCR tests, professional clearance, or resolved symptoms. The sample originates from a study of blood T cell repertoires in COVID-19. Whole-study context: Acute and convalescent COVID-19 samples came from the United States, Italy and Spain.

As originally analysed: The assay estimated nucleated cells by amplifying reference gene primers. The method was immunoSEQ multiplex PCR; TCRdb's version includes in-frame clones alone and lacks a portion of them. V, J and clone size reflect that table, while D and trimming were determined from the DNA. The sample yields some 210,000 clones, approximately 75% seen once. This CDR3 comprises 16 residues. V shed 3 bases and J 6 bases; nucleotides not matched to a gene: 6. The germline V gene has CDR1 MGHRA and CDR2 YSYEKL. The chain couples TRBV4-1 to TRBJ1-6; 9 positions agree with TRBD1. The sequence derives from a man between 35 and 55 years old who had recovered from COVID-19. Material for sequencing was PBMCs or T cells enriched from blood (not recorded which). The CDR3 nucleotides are TGCGCCAGCAGCCAGATTAGGGGACAGGGTAATTCACCCCTCCACTTT. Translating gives CASSQIRGQGNSPLHF.